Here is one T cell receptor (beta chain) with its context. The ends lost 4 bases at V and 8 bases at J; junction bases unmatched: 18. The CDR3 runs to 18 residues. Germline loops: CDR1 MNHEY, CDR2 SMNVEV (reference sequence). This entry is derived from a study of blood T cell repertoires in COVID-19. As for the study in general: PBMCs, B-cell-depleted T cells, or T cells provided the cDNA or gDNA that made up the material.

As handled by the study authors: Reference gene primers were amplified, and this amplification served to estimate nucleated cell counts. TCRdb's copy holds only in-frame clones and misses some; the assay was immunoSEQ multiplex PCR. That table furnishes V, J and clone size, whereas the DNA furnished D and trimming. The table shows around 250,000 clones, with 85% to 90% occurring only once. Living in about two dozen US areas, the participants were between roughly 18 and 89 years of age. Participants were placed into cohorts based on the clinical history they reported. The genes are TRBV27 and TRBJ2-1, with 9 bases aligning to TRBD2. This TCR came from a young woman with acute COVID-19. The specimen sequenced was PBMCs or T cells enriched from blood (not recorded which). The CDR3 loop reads CASSSDSIAGGMGDEQFF. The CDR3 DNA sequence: TGTGCCAGCAGTTCCGATAGCATCGCGGGAGGGATGGGGGATGAGCAGTTCTTC.